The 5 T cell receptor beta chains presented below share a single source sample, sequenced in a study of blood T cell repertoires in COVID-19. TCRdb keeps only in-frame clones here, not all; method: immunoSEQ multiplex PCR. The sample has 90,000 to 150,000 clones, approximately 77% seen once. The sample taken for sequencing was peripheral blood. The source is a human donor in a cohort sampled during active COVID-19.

The CDR3 is CASSPDRTDSPLHF. In DNA form, the CDR3 reads TGCGCCAGCAGCCCGGACAGGACGGATTCACCCCTCCACTTT. The V gene is TRBV10-1, the J gene TRBJ1-6; 7 bases fit TRBD1. Germline assignment: CDR1 WNHNN and CDR2 SYGVQD (reference sequence). The trim removed 6 bases at V and 8 bases at J, leaving 7 bases unmatched. This CDR3 is built from 14 residues.

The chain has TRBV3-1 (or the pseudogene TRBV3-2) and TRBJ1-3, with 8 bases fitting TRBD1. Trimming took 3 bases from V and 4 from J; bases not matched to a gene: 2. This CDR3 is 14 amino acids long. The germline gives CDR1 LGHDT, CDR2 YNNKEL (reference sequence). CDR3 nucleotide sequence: TGTGCCAGCAGCCACAGGGGGCTCGGAAACACCATATATTTT. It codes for CASSHRGLGNTIYF.

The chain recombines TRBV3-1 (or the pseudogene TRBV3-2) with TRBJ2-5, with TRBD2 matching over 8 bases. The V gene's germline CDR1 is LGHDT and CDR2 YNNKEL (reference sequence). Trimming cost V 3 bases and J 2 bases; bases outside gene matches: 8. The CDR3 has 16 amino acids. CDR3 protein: CASSHAVLAAQETQYF. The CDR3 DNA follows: TGTGCCAGCAGCCACGCAGTACTAGCGGCGCAAGAGACCCAGTACTTC.

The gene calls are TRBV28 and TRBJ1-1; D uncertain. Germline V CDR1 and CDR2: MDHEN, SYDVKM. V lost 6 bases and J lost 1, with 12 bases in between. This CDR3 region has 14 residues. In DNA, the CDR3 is TGTGCCAGCAGCCCTGGACTGCGGAACACTGAAGCTTTCTTT. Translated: CASSPGLRNTEAFF. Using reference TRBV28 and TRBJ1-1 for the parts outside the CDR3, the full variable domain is DVKVTQSSRYLVKRTGEKVFLECVQDMDHENMFWYRQDPGLGLRLIYFSYDVKMKEKGDIPEGYSVSREKKERFSLILESASTNQTSMYLCASSPGLRNTEAFFGQGTRLTVV.

The CDR3 protein is CASSQYDRYEQYF. For the CDR3, the DNA is TGTGCCAGCAGCCAATATGACAGATACGAGCAGTACTTC. V gene TRBV7-9 combines with J gene TRBJ2-7, with TRBD1 as a possible D gene (5 bases). Deletions cut 5 bases from V and 4 bases from J, with 12 bases between. Germline-derived CDR1 and CDR2 are SEHNR and FQNEAQ (reference sequence). CDR3 length equals 13 residues.